This T cell receptor (beta chain) derives from a study of beta chain features in type 1 diabetes listed by TCRdb under 2018. Background on the whole study: Mean age, gender distribution, total cell number and subset yield were not different between patients and healthy donors. The study compared the TCRB repertoires of sorted circulating CD4+ T cell subsets in recently diagnosed type 1 diabetes patients with those in matched healthy donors. A total of about 100,000,000 sorted cells were examined across all samples, and RNA yield correlated strongly with the number of cells per subset. Whereas all 28 donors provided naive and central memory subsets, regulatory and stem cell-like memory subsets were isolated from just 8 patients and roughly eight healthy donors.

The High Capacity cDNA Reverse Transcription Kit was used to reverse transcribe all of the isolated RNA, meaning that expressed TCRB transcripts were what got sequenced. For stem cell-like memory T cell samples, survey-depth immunoSEQ sequencing was used, averaging about 940,000 total reads per sample. Sorted cells were lysed in RLT buffer and RNA was extracted with DNase-treated RNeasy Micro or Mini kits, depending on cell number. To prevent cross-contamination, each cell subset was processed individually, whereas patient and healthy donor samples were processed jointly. The immunoSEQ multiplex PCR was used to amplify TCRB sequences from cDNA, generating 87-bp fragments that spanned the CDR3 region. Sequencing of the amplicons was performed on the Illumina HiSeq platform. Regarding the original processing steps: Synthetic template baselines were used to correct PCR bias computationally, reads within Hamming distance 2 were collapsed, and singletons that could not be merged were discarded. By aligning reads against IMGT, V, D and J genes, CDR3 length, and insertions or deletions at six rearrangement sites were assigned. Clonotype counts were normalized to sorted cell number within each subset before computing true diversity and Gini coefficients with the tcR R package. The overlap coefficient, calculated on TCRB nucleotide sequences, was used to quantify repertoire sharing. This immuneACCESS table, as held by TCRdb, lists in-frame sequences with V and J called but not all clones. Of the missing ones, under half trace to an unresolved V gene in checked studies; the others have no known cause. The V and J calls and the clone size are those of that table, but D and trimming were determined from the DNA. Here the sample has 40,000 to 60,000 clones; about 64% occur a single time. The leading ten clones occupy around 0.29% of the sample.

What the study reported, not specific to this receptor: At VDJ recombination sites, patients with type 1 diabetes made fewer insertions and deleted more nucleotides, a pattern implying thymic rearrangement abnormalities. Naive, central memory and regulatory TCRB repertoires appeared more similar among patients than among healthy donors. Only small numbers of individuals were included in the HLA sub-analyses, which left unresolved whether HLA type had any influence on TCRB rearrangement. Because cDNA was sequenced instead of genomic DNA, activated cells with high expression could be over-represented, although the groups did not differ in activation or CD3 levels. Shorter templates might have been favored by PCR, but patient and control samples were amplified and corrected together, so both groups would have been affected equally by any skew. In all four CD4+ subsets, TCRB CDR3 length was moderately but significantly shorter in type 1 diabetes patients.

Each donor gave one peripheral blood draw, averaging roughly 100 mL, which was collected into heparinised tubes. Naive, central memory, regulatory and stem cell-like memory CD4+ T cells were sorted on a BD FACSAria II using a panel including CD45RO, CCR7, CD25, CD127, CD95 and CD27. All sorted populations exceeded 98% purity. Right away, PBMCs were isolated by Lymphoprep density gradient centrifugation and were stained directly, with no culture step. Samples were stained and sorted in pairs, with one healthy donor and one patient per experiment, so that batch effects were minimized. This clone was counted between two and nine times. It has no known antigen specificity. The input lacks base qualities; no much larger clone sits a single base away. The clonotype was recovered from a young woman with type 1 diabetes. Specimen: stem cell memory CD4+ T cells from blood. The intended sense of this specimen's cell subset or site label: stem cell-like memory CD4+ T cells.

The DNA sequence reads TGTGCCAGCAGCGTAGAGACAGGGGGACGGACTAGCACAGATACGCAGTATTTT. Its product reads: CASSVETGGRTSTDTQYF. The chain joins TRBV9 to TRBJ2-3; a stretch of 9 junction bases matches TRBD1. Here V drops 0 bases and J drops 0 bases, and the junction holds 8 bases not matched to any gene. The germline V gene provides CDR1 SGDLS and CDR2 YYNGEE. The CDR3 goes from the cysteine to the phenylalanine over 18 residues. The read is trimmed to its CDR3 DNA, 54 bases read in frame from base 1.